This TCR beta chain comes out of a study of shared clonotypes between healthy human individuals. With 5 bases removed from V and 2 bases from J, the gap between germline ends came to 9 bases. This CDR3 comprises 13 residues. Germline values: CDR1 LNHDA, CDR2 SQIVND (reference sequence). Once extracted for a subset, genomic DNA was divided evenly among several immunoSEQ plates. When replicate PCRs were run on unsorted PBMC, they used approximately 290 ng DNA, approximately 30,000 T cell genomes. Profiled with immunoSEQ multiplex PCR; TCRdb holds only in-frame clones, not every one. Of about half a million clones detected, 70% to 80% appear once; the ten largest clones hold about 12%.

The sequence derives from a woman aged 40 to 50 in good health. Some clones in this sample may be carry-over from other donors' samples. The V call is TRBV19, the J call TRBJ1-2; D is undetermined. Material for sequencing was PBMCs. The CDR3 DNA is TGTGCCAGTAGTTCGGAGAGGAACTATGGCTACACCTTC. Translation: CASSSERNYGYTF. The variable domain in full, completed from reference TRBV19 and TRBJ1-2, reads DGGITQSPKYLFRKEGQNVTLSCEQNLNHDAMYWYRQDPGQGLRLIYYSQIVNDFQKGDIAEGYSVSREKKESFPLTVTSAQKNPTAFYLCASSSERNYGYTFGSGTRLTVV.